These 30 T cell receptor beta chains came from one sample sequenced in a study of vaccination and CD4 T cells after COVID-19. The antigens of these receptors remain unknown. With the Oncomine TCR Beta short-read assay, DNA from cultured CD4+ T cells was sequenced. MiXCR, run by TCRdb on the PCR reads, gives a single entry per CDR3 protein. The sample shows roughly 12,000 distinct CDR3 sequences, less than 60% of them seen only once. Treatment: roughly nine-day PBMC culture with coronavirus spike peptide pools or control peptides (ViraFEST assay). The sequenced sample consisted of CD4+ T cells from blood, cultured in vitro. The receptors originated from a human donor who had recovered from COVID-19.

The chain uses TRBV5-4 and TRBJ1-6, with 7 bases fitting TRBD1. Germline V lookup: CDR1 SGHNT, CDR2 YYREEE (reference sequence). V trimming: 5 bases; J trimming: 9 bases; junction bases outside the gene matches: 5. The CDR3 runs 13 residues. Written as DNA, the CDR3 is TGTGCCAGCAGTTACGCAGGGGGTTCACCCCTCCACTTT. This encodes CASSYAGGSPLHF.

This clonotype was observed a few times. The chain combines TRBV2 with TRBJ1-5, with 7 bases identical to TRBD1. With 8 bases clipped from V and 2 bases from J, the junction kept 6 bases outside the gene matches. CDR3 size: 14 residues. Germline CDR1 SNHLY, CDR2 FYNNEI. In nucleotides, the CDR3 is TGTGCCAGCGAGAGACAGGGAGGCAATCAGCCCCAGCATTTT. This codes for CASERQGGNQPQHF.

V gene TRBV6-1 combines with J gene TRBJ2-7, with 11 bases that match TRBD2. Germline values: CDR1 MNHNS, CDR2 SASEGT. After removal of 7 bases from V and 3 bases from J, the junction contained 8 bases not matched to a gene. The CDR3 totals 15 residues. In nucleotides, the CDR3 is TGTGCCAGCACTCGAGGGACTAGCGGCCACTACGAGCAGTACTTC. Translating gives CASTRGTSGHYEQYF.

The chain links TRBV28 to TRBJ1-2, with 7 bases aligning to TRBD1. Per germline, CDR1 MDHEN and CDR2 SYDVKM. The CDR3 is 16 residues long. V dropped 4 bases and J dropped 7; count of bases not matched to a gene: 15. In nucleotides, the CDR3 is TGTGCCAGCAGTTCTCTCTTACAGGGGATTAAGGGTGGCTACACCTTC. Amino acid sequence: CASSSLLQGIKGGYTF.

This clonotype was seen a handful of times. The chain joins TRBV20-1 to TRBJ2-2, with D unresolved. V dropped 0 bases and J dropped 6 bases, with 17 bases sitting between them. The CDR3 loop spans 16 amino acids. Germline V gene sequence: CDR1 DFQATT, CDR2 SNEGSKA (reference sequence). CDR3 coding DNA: TGCAGTGCTAGAGATCTCAAGGAGAAGAAAGCCGGGGAGCTGTTTTTT. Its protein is CSARDLKEKKAGELFF.

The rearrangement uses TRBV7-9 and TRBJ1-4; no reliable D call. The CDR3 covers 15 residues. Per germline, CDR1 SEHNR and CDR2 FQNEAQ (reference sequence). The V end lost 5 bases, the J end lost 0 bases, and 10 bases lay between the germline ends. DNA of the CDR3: TGTGCCAGCAGCGAGGGATCTACAACTAATGAAAAACTGTTTTTT. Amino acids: CASSEGSTTNEKLFF. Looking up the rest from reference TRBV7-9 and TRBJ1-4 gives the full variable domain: DTGVSQNPRHKITKRGQNVTFRCDPISEHNRLYWYRQTLGQGPEFLTYFQNEAQLEKSRLLSDRFSAERPKGSFSTLEIQRTEQGDSAMYLCASSEGSTTNEKLFFGSGTQLSVL.

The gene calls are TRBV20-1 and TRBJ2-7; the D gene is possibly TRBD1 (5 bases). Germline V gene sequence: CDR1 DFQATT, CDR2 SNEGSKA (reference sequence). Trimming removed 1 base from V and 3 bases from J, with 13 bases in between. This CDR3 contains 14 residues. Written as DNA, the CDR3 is TGCAGTGCTAGAGTGTGGCAGGGCAGCTACGAGCAGTACTTC. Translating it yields CSARVWQGSYEQYF.

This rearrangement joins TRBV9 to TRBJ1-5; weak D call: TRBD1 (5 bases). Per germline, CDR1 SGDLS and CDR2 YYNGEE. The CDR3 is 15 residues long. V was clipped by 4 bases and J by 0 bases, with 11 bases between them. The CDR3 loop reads CASSRGDYSNQPQHF. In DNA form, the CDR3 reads TGTGCCAGCAGCCGAGGGGATTATAGCAATCAGCCCCAGCATTTT. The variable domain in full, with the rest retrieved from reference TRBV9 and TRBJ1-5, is DSGVTQTPKHLITATGQRVTLRCSPRSGDLSVYWYQQSLDQGLQFLIQYYNGEERAKGNILERFSAQQFPDLHSELNLSSLELGDSALYFCASSRGDYSNQPQHFGDGTRLSIL.

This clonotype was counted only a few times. CDR3 nucleotide sequence: TGTGCCAGCAGTACTATCCGGGGGACAGCAGGGGCCAACGTCCTGACTTTC. It specifies CASSTIRGTAGANVLTF. The chain links TRBV6-1 to TRBJ2-6, with D possibly TRBD1 on 7 matching bases. CDR3 size: 17 residues. The V and J ends lost 5 bases and 4 bases respectively, with 18 bases between them. Germline CDR1 MNHNS, CDR2 SASEGT.

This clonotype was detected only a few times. CDR3 sequence reads: CASTGGGPANSPLHF. CDR3 coding DNA: TGTGCCAGCACCGGGGGGGGGCCAGCCAATTCACCCCTCCACTTT. This sequence joins TRBV6-1 and TRBJ1-6; possibly TRBD1 for D (6 bases). Trimming removed 7 bases at V and 7 bases at J, with 17 bases between. The CDR3 is 15 amino acids. Germline CDR1 is MNHNS and CDR2 is SASEGT.

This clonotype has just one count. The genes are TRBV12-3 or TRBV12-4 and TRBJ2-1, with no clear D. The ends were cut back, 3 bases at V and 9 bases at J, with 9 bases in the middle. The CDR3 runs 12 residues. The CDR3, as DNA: TGTGCCAGCAGTTTCGGCACTTCTGAGCAGTTCTTC. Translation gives CASSFGTSEQFF.

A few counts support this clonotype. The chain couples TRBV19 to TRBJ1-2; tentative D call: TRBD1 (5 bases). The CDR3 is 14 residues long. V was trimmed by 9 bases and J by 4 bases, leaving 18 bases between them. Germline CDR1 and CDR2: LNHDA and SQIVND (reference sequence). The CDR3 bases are TGTGCCAGCGGGACCCCGTCCCTCGCCTATGGCTACACCTTC. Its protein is CASGTPSLAYGYTF.

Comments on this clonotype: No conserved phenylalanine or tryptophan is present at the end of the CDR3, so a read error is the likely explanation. The CDR3 here is CASSQQGIVGNQPQHL. CDR3 nucleotides: TGTGCCAGCAGCCAGCAGGGGATCGTGGGCAATCAGCCCCAGCATCTT. The gene calls are TRBV7-8 and TRBJ1-5; maybe TRBD1 (6 bases). Germline V gene data show CDR1 as SGHVS and CDR2 as FQNEAQ. V shed 5 bases and J shed 2 bases, with 16 bases lying between them. There are 16 residues in the CDR3.

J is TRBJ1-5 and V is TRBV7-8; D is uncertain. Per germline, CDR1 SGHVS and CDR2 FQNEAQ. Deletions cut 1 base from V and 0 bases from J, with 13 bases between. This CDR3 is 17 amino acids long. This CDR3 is CASSLGTLGISNQPQHF. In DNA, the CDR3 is TGTGCCAGCAGCTTAGGGACCTTGGGGATTAGCAATCAGCCCCAGCATTTT.

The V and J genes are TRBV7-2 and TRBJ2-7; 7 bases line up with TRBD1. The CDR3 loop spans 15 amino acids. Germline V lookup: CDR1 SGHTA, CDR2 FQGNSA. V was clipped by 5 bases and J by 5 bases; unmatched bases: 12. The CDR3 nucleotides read TGTGCCAGCAGCCCGCAAGGAACAGGGGCCAACGAGCAGTACTTC. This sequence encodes CASSPQGTGANEQYF.

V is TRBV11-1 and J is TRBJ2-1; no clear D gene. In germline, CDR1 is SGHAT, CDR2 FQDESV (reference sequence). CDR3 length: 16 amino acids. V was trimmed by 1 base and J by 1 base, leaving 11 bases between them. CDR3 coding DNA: TGTGCCAGCAGCTTAGTCCTCAGGCGGTCCTACAATGAGCAGTTCTTC. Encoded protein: CASSLVLRRSYNEQFF.

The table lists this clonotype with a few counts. The CDR3 reads CASSPQPGNTIYF. CDR3 nucleotides: TGTGCCAGCAGCCCCCAACCTGGAAACACCATATATTTT. The chain has TRBV7-3 and TRBJ1-3; D not certain. The CDR3 totals 13 residues. The germline gives CDR1 SGHTA, CDR2 FQGTGA. V gave up 5 bases and J gave up 2 bases, with 7 bases separating them.

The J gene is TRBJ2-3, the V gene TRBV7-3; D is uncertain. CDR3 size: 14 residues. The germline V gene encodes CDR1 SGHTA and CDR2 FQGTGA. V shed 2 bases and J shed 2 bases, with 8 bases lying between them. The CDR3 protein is CASSLESPTDTQYF. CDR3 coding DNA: TGTGCCAGCAGCTTAGAGTCCCCCACAGATACGCAGTATTTT.

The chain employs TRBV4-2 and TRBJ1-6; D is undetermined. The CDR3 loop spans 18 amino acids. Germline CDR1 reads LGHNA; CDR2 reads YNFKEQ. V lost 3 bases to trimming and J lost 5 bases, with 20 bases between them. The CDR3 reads CASSQISRARLDNSPLHF. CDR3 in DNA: TGTGCCAGCAGCCAGATATCAAGGGCCCGATTGGATAATTCACCCCTCCACTTT.

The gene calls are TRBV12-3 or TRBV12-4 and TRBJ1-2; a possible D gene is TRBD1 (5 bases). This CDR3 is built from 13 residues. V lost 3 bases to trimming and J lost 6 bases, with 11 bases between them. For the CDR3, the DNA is TGTGCCAGCAGTTTCGCAGGGACGGATGGCTACACCTTC. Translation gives CASSFAGTDGYTF.

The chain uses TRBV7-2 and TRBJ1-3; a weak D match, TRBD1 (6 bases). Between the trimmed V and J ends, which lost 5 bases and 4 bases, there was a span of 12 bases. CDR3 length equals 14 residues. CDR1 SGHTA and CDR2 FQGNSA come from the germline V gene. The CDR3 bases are TGTGCCAGCAGCCCAGGGGTTGCGGGAAACACCATATATTTT. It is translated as CASSPGVAGNTIYF.

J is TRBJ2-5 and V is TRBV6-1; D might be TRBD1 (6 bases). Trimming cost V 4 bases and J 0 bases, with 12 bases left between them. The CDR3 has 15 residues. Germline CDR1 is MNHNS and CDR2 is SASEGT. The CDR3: CASSAGTKYQETQYF. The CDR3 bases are TGTGCCAGCAGTGCCGGGACAAAGTACCAAGAGACCCAGTACTTC.

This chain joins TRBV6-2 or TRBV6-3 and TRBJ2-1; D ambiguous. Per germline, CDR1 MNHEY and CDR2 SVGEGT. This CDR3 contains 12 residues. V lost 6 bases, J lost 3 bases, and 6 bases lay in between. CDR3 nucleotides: TGTGCCAGCAGAGAAGTCTACAATGAGCAGTTCTTC. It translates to CASREVYNEQFF.

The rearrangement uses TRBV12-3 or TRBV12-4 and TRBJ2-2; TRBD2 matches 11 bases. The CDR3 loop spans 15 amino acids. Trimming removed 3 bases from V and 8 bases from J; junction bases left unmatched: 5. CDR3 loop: CASSFQLAGGGELFF. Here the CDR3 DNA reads TGTGCCAGCAGTTTCCAGTTAGCGGGAGGGGGGGAGCTGTTTTTT.

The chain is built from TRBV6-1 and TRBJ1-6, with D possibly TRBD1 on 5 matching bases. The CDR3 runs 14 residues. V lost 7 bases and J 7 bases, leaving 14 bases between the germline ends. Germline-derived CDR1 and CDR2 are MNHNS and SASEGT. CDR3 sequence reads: CASILGDVNSPLHF. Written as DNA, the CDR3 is TGTGCCAGCATTCTTGGGGACGTCAATTCACCCCTCCACTTT.

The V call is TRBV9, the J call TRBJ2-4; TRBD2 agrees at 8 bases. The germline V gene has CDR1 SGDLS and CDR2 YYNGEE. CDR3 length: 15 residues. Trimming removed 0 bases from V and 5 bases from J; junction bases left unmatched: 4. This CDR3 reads CASSVESGRENIQYF. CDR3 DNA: TGTGCCAGCAGCGTAGAGAGCGGGAGAGAAAACATTCAGTACTTC.

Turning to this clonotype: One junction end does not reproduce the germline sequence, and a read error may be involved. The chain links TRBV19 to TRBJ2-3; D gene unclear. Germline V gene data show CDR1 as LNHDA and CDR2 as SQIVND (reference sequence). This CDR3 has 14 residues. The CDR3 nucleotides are TGTACCAGTAGCCCGACTTCTAGCACAGATACGCAGTATTTT. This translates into CTSSPTSSTDTQYF.

CDR3 sequence reads: CASSGLAAGELFF. Written as DNA, the CDR3 is TGTGCCAGCAGCGGACTAGCGGCCGGGGAGCTGTTTTTT. This rearrangement joins TRBV2 to TRBJ2-2, with 10 bases lining up with TRBD2. This CDR3 has 13 residues. V lost 6 bases to trimming and J lost 6 bases; unmatched junction nucleotides: 1. Germline CDR1 and CDR2: SNHLY and FYNNEI.

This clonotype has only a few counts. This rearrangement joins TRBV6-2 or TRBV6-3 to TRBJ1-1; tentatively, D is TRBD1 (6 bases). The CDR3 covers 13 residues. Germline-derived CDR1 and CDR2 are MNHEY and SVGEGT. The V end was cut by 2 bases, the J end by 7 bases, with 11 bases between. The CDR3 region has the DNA TGTGCCAGCAGTTACGGTACAGGGTTTGAAGCTTTCTTT. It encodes CASSYGTGFEAFF.

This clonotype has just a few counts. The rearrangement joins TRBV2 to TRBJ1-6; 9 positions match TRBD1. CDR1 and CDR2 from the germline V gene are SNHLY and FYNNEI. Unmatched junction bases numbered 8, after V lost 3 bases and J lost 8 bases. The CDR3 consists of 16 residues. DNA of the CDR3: TGTGCCAGCAGTGAGGAAACGGGACAGGGTTATTCACCCCTCCACTTT. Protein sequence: CASSEETGQGYSPLHF.